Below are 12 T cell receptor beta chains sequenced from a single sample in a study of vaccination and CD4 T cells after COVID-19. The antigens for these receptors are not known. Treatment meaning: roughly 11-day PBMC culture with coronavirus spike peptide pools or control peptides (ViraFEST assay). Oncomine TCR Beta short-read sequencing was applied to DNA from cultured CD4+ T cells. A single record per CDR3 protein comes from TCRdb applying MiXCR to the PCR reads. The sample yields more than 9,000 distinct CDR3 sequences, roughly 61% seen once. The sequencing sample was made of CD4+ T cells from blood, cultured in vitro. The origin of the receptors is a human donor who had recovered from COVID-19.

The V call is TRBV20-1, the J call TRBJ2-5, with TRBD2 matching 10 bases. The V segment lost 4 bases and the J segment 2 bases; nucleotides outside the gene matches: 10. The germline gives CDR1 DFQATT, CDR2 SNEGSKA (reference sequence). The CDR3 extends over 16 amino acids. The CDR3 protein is CSAKPQGLAKQETQYF. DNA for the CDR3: TGCAGTGCTAAACCCCAGGGACTAGCGAAACAAGAGACCCAGTACTTC.

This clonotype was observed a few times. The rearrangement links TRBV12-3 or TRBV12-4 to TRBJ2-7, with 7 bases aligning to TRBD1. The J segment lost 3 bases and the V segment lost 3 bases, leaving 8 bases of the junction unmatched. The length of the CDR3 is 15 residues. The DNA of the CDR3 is TGTGCCAGCAGTTTCGGGACAGACATAAGCTACGAGCAGTACTTC. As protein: CASSFGTDISYEQYF.

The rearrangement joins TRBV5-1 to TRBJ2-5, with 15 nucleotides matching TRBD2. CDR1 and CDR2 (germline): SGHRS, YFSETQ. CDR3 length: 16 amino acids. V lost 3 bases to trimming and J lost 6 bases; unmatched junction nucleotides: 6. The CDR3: CASSWTSGRVVKTQYF. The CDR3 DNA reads TGCGCCAGCAGCTGGACTAGCGGGAGGGTCGTGAAGACCCAGTACTTC.

The CDR3 coding sequence is TGTGCCAGCAGTCCCCCCAGGGATCTCTATGGCTACACCTTC. The encoded protein is CASSPPRDLYGYTF. The rearrangement links TRBV6-2 or TRBV6-3 to TRBJ1-2; TRBD1 is a possible D gene (5 bases). Germline V lookup: CDR1 MNHEY, CDR2 SVGEGT. The CDR3 extends over 14 amino acids. V gave up 5 bases and J gave up 4 bases, with 14 bases separating them.

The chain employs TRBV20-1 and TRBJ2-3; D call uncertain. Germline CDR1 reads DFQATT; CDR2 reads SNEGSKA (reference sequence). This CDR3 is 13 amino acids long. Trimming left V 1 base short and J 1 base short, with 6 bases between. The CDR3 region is CSARVSGTDTQYF. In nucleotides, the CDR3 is TGCAGTGCTAGAGTCAGCGGCACAGATACGCAGTATTTT.

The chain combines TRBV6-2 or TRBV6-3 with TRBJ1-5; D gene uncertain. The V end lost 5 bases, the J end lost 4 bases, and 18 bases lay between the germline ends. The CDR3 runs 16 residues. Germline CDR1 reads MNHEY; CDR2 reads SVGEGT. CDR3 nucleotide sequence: TGTGCCAGCAGTATCCGGGGTGCGGGGAATAATCAGCCCCAGCATTTT. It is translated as CASSIRGAGNNQPQHF.

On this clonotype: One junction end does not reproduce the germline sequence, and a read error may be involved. CDR3 sequence (DNA): TGTGCCACCAGCGATTTGGGGTACAATCAGCCCCAGCATTTT. Translated: CATSDLGYNQPQHF. The rearrangement uses TRBV24-1 and TRBJ1-5; D is undetermined. The CDR3 runs 14 residues. Germline V lookup: CDR1 KGHDR, CDR2 SFDVKD.

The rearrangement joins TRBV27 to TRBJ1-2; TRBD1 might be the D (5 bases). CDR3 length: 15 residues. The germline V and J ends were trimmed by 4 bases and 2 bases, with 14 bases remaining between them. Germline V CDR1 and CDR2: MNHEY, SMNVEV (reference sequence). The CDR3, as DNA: TGTGCCAGCAGTTCTCGATCGGGACGGAACTATGGCTACACCTTC. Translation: CASSSRSGRNYGYTF.

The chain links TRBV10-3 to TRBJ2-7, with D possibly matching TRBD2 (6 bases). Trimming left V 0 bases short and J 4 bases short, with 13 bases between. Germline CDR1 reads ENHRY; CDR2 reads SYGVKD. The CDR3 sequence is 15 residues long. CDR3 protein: CAISESRRDRYEQYF. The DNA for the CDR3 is TGTGCCATCAGTGAGTCTCGGCGGGATAGGTACGAGCAGTACTTC.

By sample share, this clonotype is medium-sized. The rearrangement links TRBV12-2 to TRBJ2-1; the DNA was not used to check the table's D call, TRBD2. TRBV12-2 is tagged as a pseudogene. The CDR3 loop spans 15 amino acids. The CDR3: CASRVRGPRYNEQFF. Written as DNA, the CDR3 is TGTGCAAGTCGCGTTCGTGGGCCGCGTTACAATGAGCAGTTCTTC.

In DNA form, the CDR3 reads TGTGCCAGTACCCAACACCTAGCGGAAGGCTACGAGCAGTACTTC. Translating gives CASTQHLAEGYEQYF. This chain links TRBV19 with TRBJ2-7; TRBD2 matches at 7 bases. From germline, CDR1 is LNHDA and CDR2 SQIVND (reference sequence). The CDR3 totals 15 residues. J gave up 3 bases and V 7 bases, and 12 bases lay outside the gene matches.

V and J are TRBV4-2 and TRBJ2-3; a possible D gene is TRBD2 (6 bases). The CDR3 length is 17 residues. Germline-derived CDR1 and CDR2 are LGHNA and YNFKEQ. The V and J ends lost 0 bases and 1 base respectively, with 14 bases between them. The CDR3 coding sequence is TGTGCCAGCAGCCAAGAGGGTGGGAGGCGGGGCACAGATACGCAGTATTTT. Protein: CASSQEGGRRGTDTQYF.